One and the same sample provided the 25 T cell receptor beta chains below, sequenced in a study of OX40 agonist ivuxolimab in advanced cancers. Clones were sequenced by immunoSEQ multiplex PCR, and TCRdb holds only the in-frame ones, with some missing. The table has around 58,000 clones, about 94% seen once. The sequencing here drew on CD4+ or CD8+ T cells sorted from blood, taken in a trial of the OX40 agonist ivuxolimab. Receptors originate from an adult with an advanced solid tumor such as melanoma, head and neck, liver or kidney cancer.

In this sample, this clone turned up once. The chain uses TRBV4-3 and TRBJ2-2, with 11 positions matching TRBD2. The CDR3 is 16 residues long. In germline, CDR1 is LGHNA, CDR2 YSLEER. V shed 4 bases and J 6 bases; nucleotides not matched to a gene: 7. This CDR3 reads CASSPVVAGGSGELFF. CDR3 coding DNA: TGCGCCAGCAGCCCCGTAGTAGCGGGAGGGTCCGGGGAGCTGTTTTTT.

The J gene is TRBJ2-3, the V gene TRBV4-3; TRBD2 aligns across 11 bases. V shed 0 bases and J 4 bases; nucleotides not matched to a gene: 6. The CDR3 length is 17 residues. From germline, CDR1 is LGHNA and CDR2 YSLEER. CDR3 sequence: CASSQEASGRSPDTQYF. The CDR3 region has the DNA TGCGCCAGCAGCCAAGAGGCTAGCGGGAGGAGTCCAGATACGCAGTATTTT.

J is TRBJ2-2 and V is TRBV21-1. TRBV21-1 is deemed a pseudogene. There are 16 residues in the CDR3. CDR3 nucleotides: TGTGCCAGCAGCAAAGAGGTGCTCGTCCGAACCGGGGAGCTGTTTTTT. It yields the protein CASSKEVLVRTGELFF.

This chain links TRBV10-3 with TRBJ2-1, with 7 bases identical to TRBD1. After removal of 0 bases from V and 0 bases from J, the junction contained 2 bases not matched to a gene. The CDR3 contains 16 residues. CDR1 and CDR2 (germline): ENHRY, SYGVKD. The DNA for the CDR3 is TGTGCCATCAGTGAGTCCTGGACAGGCTCCTACAATGAGCAGTTCTTC. Amino acid sequence: CAISESWTGSYNEQFF.

The chain is built from TRBV6-6 and TRBJ2-1; unclear D gene. This CDR3 region has 12 residues. CDR1 MNHNY and CDR2 SVGAGI come from the germline V gene (reference sequence). V lost 6 bases to trimming and J lost 4 bases, with 7 bases between them. The CDR3 loop reads CASSPTYNEQFF. CDR3 bases: TGTGCCAGCAGCCCCACTTACAATGAGCAGTTCTTC.

The J gene is TRBJ1-2, the V gene TRBV11-3; D is uncertain. This CDR3 is 12 amino acids long. With 0 bases removed from V and 6 bases from J, the gap between germline ends came to 5 bases. Germline V gene lookup returns CDR1 SGHNT and CDR2 YENEEA. This chain's CDR3 is CASSLDGHGYTF. The CDR3 DNA is TGTGCCAGCAGCTTAGATGGCCATGGCTACACCTTC.

The CDR3 coding sequence is TGTGCCAGCAGTCTGGGACTCCCCAATGAGCAGTTCTTC. Protein product: CASSLGLPNEQFF. The rearrangement joins TRBV27 to TRBJ2-1; perhaps TRBD2 as D (6 bases). The V end lost 5 bases, the J end lost 6 bases, and 11 bases lay between the germline ends. CDR3 length: 13 amino acids. Germline V CDR1 and CDR2: MNHEY, SMNVEV (reference sequence).

In regard to this clone: Sequence at one end of the junction differs from germline and may be a read error. The genes are TRBV15 and TRBJ2-7; no reliable D call. The CDR3 sequence is 12 residues long. CDR1 is LNHNV and CDR2 is YYDKDF in the germline V gene (reference sequence). This chain's CDR3 is CATGSSRYEQYF. CDR3 DNA: TGTGCCACCGGCAGCAGTCGCTACGAGCAGTACTTC. The variable domain in full, completed from reference TRBV15 and TRBJ2-7, reads DAMVIQNPRYQVTQFGKPVTLSCSQTLNHNVMYWYQQKSSQAPKLLFHYYDKDFNNEADTPDNFQSRRPNTSFCFLDIRSPGLGDTAMYLCATGSSRYEQYFGPGTRLTVT.

This chain joins TRBV30 and TRBJ1-5; 8 bases are a match to TRBD1. Germline lookup yields CDR1 GTSNPN and CDR2 SVGIG (reference sequence). The CDR3 is made up of 13 amino acids. V dropped 2 bases and J dropped 5; count of bases not matched to a gene: 2. This CDR3 is CAWSPGGDQPQHF. The CDR3 DNA follows: TGTGCCTGGAGTCCAGGGGGCGATCAGCCCCAGCATTTT.

V and J are TRBV7-9 and TRBJ1-1; 11 bases align to TRBD1. The trim removed 6 bases at V and 3 bases at J, leaving 9 bases unmatched. This CDR3 spans 16 amino acids. Per the germline V gene, CDR1 is SEHNR and CDR2 is FQNEAQ (reference sequence). This CDR3 is CASRPGTGGRDTEAFF. The CDR3 DNA reads as TGTGCCAGCAGGCCCGGGACAGGGGGTCGGGACACTGAAGCTTTCTTT.

This chain uses TRBV7-9 with TRBJ1-3; D ambiguous. The CDR3 runs 14 residues. Deletions cut 3 bases from V and 0 bases from J, with 6 bases between. Germline-derived CDR1 and CDR2 are SEHNR and FQNEAQ (reference sequence). The CDR3 DNA is TGTGCCAGCAGCTTTCGGTCCTCTGGAAACACCATATATTTT. Translation gives CASSFRSSGNTIYF. The whole variable domain, filled in from reference TRBV7-9 and TRBJ1-3, reads DTGVSQNPRHKITKRGQNVTFRCDPISEHNRLYWYRQTLGQGPEFLTYFQNEAQLEKSRLLSDRFSAERPKGSFSTLEIQRTEQGDSAMYLCASSFRSSGNTIYFGEGSWLTVV.

The chain uses TRBV19 and TRBJ1-5; a weak D match, TRBD1 (6 bases). Looked up from germline, CDR1 is LNHDA and CDR2 is SQIVND (reference sequence). The V end lost 6 bases, the J end lost 9 bases, and 21 bases lay between the germline ends. The CDR3 sequence is 15 residues long. The CDR3 nucleotides read TGTGCCAGTAGCCAAAAACAGGGTCGGGGGAGGCCCCAGCATTTT. It encodes CASSQKQGRGRPQHF. Together with reference TRBV19 and TRBJ1-5, the CDR3 gives the full variable domain: DGGITQSPKYLFRKEGQNVTLSCEQNLNHDAMYWYRQDPGQGLRLIYYSQIVNDFQKGDIAEGYSVSREKKESFPLTVTSAQKNPTAFYLCASSQKQGRGRPQHFGDGTRLSIL.

The rearrangement links TRBV14 to TRBJ2-3; D unclear. Per the germline V gene, CDR1 is SGHDN and CDR2 is FVKESK. This CDR3 is 17 amino acids long. The V gene lost 1 base and the J gene lost 2 bases, with 16 bases spanning the gap. Written as DNA, the CDR3 is TGTGCCAGCAGCCAAGTCCCCGGACGGTTTCCCACAGATACGCAGTATTTT. This codes for CASSQVPGRFPTDTQYF.

This rearrangement joins TRBV5-1 to TRBJ2-7; 8 bases map to TRBD2. The CDR3 has 16 amino acids. Looked up from germline, CDR1 is SGHRS and CDR2 is YFSETQ. Losses at the gene ends were 2 bases for V and 2 bases for J; bases not matched to a gene: 9. The CDR3 reads CASSFVTSESPYEQYF. The CDR3 DNA sequence: TGCGCCAGCAGCTTTGTGACTAGCGAGAGTCCCTACGAGCAGTACTTC.

The chain combines TRBV14 with TRBJ1-2; D call uncertain. V gave up 4 bases and J gave up 7 bases, with 16 bases separating them. CDR1 is SGHDN, CDR2 FVKESK, per germline. The CDR3 contains 14 residues. CDR3 DNA sequence: TGTGCCAGCAGCCCCCGGGGAAGGGTTGGTGGCTACACCTTC. This sequence encodes CASSPRGRVGGYTF.

The chain combines TRBV7-8 with TRBJ2-2, with 10 bases matching TRBD2. CDR3 length: 17 amino acids. From germline, CDR1 is SGHVS and CDR2 FQNEAQ. The ends lost 2 bases at V and 3 bases at J; junction bases unmatched: 6. CDR3: CASSLTLAGVDTGELFF. In DNA, the CDR3 is TGTGCCAGCAGCTTAACCCTAGCGGGAGTAGACACCGGGGAGCTGTTTTTT.

V usage is TRBV28 and J usage is TRBJ1-2; 7 bases fit TRBD1. The CDR3 contains 13 residues. Germline CDR1 is MDHEN and CDR2 is SYDVKM. The V and J ends lost 5 bases and 2 bases, in that order; junction bases with no gene match: 2. The CDR3 DNA reads as TGTGCCAGCAGTAGACAGGGCAACTATGGCTACACCTTC. This sequence encodes CASSRQGNYGYTF.

This rearrangement joins TRBV2 to TRBJ2-3; D not resolved. Germline CDR1 reads SNHLY; CDR2 reads FYNNEI. This CDR3 region has 13 residues. Between the trimmed V and J ends, which lost 6 bases and 5 bases, there was a span of 12 bases. CDR3 sequence (DNA): TGTGCCAGCAGCCTGTACGGAGTAGATACGCAGTATTTT. Amino acid sequence: CASSLYGVDTQYF.

This chain connects TRBV5-4 to TRBJ2-1; the D is unclear. V lost 0 bases and J lost 4, with 5 bases in between. The CDR3 is made up of 13 amino acids. Germline V gives CDR1 SGHNT, CDR2 YYREEE (reference sequence). The CDR3 DNA reads as TGTGCCAGCAGCTTGGTGGGGTACAATGAGCAGTTCTTC. Translated, it gives CASSLVGYNEQFF.

The V call is TRBV4-2, the J call TRBJ2-5; 10 bases map to TRBD2. V was clipped by 2 bases and J by 3 bases; unmatched bases: 3. Per the germline V gene, CDR1 is LGHNA and CDR2 is YNFKEQ. CDR3 length: 15 residues. The CDR3 spells CASSQRLAGEETQYF. CDR3 DNA: TGTGCCAGCAGCCAACGGCTAGCGGGAGAAGAGACCCAGTACTTC.

In its sample, this clone was seen once. The chain recombines TRBV9 with TRBJ2-1, with TRBD2 as a possible D gene (5 bases). Germline values: CDR1 SGDLS, CDR2 YYNGEE. Trimming removed 0 bases from V and 2 bases from J, with 18 bases in between. This CDR3 contains 18 residues. The CDR3 is CASSVGGARTPPYNEQFF. CDR3 bases: TGTGCCAGCAGCGTAGGGGGAGCTAGGACCCCCCCCTACAATGAGCAGTTCTTC.

The CDR3 here is CATLRGPPNYGYTF. The CDR3 coding sequence is TGTGCCACCCTACGGGGTCCCCCAAACTATGGCTACACCTTC. The rearrangement links TRBV27 to TRBJ1-2; the D is unclear. Germline CDR1 is MNHEY and CDR2 is SMNVEV (reference sequence). Trimming pared 10 bases from V and 2 bases from J, leaving 17 bases between. This CDR3 comprises 14 residues.

This clone came up once. Written as DNA, the CDR3 is TGCGCCAGCGGACTACCCGGCTACACCTTC. It translates to CASGLPGYTF. The chain joins TRBV10-2 to TRBJ1-2; the D is unclear. The CDR3 is made up of 10 amino acids. The germline V gene has CDR1 WSHSY and CDR2 SAAADI. V was shortened by 8 bases and J by 8 bases, with 9 bases between the two germline ends.

The chain has TRBV7-9 and TRBJ2-5; tentative D call: TRBD1 (6 bases). CDR3 size: 15 residues. The germline CDR1 and CDR2 sequences are SEHNR and FQNEAQ (reference sequence). V was clipped by 1 base and J by 4 bases, with 13 bases between them. The CDR3 DNA sequence: TGTGCCAGCAGCTTAGGGCAGGGGATAGGAGAGACCCAGTACTTC. Its protein is CASSLGQGIGETQYF.

This rearrangement joins TRBV25-1 to TRBJ2-5; the D is unclear. V shed 4 bases and J shed 2 bases, with 2 bases lying between them. The CDR3 covers 11 residues. Germline CDR1 is MGHDK and CDR2 is SYGVNS. CDR3 sequence (DNA): TGTGCCAGCAGTGGTCAAGAGACCCAGTACTTC. It codes for CASSGQETQYF. Filled out from reference TRBV25-1 and TRBJ2-5, the complete variable domain reads EADIYQTPRYLVIGTGKKITLECSQTMGHDKMYWYQQDPGMELHLIHYSYGVNSTEKGDLSSESTVSRIRTEHFPLTLESARPSHTSQYLCASSGQETQYFGPGTRLLVL.